This T cell receptor beta chain was identified in a study of shared clonotypes between healthy human individuals. There are 14 residues in the CDR3. Trimming took 0 bases from V and 4 from J, leaving 10 bases between them. Germline CDR1 KGHSH, CDR2 LQKENI. Using immunoSEQ multiplex PCR, the repertoire was profiled, and TCRdb retains in-frame clones only, with some absent. Among about 1.4 million clones listed, roughly 96% were seen once. A single count supports this clone. The receptor was derived from a man younger than 45 in good health. This chain joins TRBV18 and TRBJ2-7; D perhaps matches TRBD1 (5 bases). The sequencing sample was made of naive CD4+ T cells sorted from blood. Subset here: CD45RA+ positively selected. DNA for the CDR3: TGTGCCAGCTCACCACCGTCAGGGTATTACGAGCAGTACTTC. It codes for CASSPPSGYYEQYF.